This is a list of T cell receptor beta chains from one sample in a study of T cell repertoires in ileal Crohn's disease. Only in-frame clones appear in the TCRdb table, and some are missing; sequencing was by immunoSEQ multiplex PCR. The sample has around 17,000 clones, around 88% seen once; the top ten hold roughly 6%. The specimen sequenced was ileal tissue. These receptors all stem from an adult with Crohn's disease. Each CDR3 is given with its conserved first and last residue. A D gene is named only where the DNA matches it firmly. Only some rows state a clone size, as once, few, many or a class for expanded clones.

D: -; V: TRBV5-1; size: -; J: TRBJ1-1; CDR3: CASSLEGASEAFF; DNA: TGCGCCAGCAGCTTGGAAGGGGCATCTGAAGCTTTCTTT
D: -; V: TRBV6-1; size: -; J: TRBJ2-7; CDR3: CASRPLNYEQYF; DNA: TGTGCCAGCAGACCACTGAACTACGAGCAGTACTTC
D: TRBD2; V: TRBV4-1; size: -; J: TRBJ2-4; CDR3: CASSPGTSASAKNIQYF; DNA: TGCGCCAGCAGCCCCGGGACTAGCGCGTCGGCCAAAAACATTCAGTACTTC
D: -; V: TRBV19; size: -; J: TRBJ1-5; CDR3: CASSMLGRQGRQPQHF; DNA: TGTGCCAGTAGTATGTTGGGGAGGCAGGGCCGTCAGCCCCAGCATTTT
D: TRBD1; V: TRBV6-1; size: -; J: TRBJ2-7; CDR3: CASSEDGTGGYEQYF; DNA: TGTGCCAGCAGTGAAGACGGGACAGGGGGCTACGAGCAGTACTTC
D: -; V: TRBV7-3; size: -; J: TRBJ2-5; CDR3: CASSAGIQETQYF; DNA: TGTGCCAGCAGCGCCGGGATTCAAGAGACCCAGTACTTC
D: TRBD2; V: TRBV11-2; size: -; J: TRBJ2-7; CDR3: CASSLLAGESEQYF; DNA: TGTGCCAGCAGCTTATTAGCGGGAGAATCCGAGCAGTACTTC
D: TRBD2; V: TRBV5-1; size: -; J: TRBJ2-7; CDR3: CASSLGTSRNSEQYF; DNA: TGCGCCAGCAGCTTGGGGACTAGCAGAAATAGCGAGCAGTACTTC
D: TRBD1; V: TRBV6-5; size: -; J: TRBJ1-2; CDR3: CASSYADRDWGYTF; DNA: TGTGCCAGCAGTTACGCCGACAGGGATTGGGGCTACACCTTC
D: TRBD1; V: TRBV28; size: -; J: TRBJ2-7; CDR3: CASREGQVGEQYF; DNA: TGTGCCAGCAGAGAGGGACAGGTTGGCGAGCAGTACTTC
D: -; V: TRBV25-1; size: -; J: TRBJ2-7; CDR3: CATTRDSLYEQYF; DNA: TGTGCCACGACGCGGGACAGTCTCTACGAGCAGTACTTC
D: -; V: TRBV5-6; size: -; J: TRBJ2-1; CDR3: CASSFRQANEQFF; DNA: TGTGCCAGCAGCTTCCGACAGGCCAATGAGCAGTTCTTC
D: TRBD1; V: TRBV19; size: once; J: TRBJ1-1; CDR3: CASRAGQGNTEAFF; DNA: TGTGCCAGCCGCGCGGGACAGGGGAACACTGAAGCTTTCTTT
D: -; V: TRBV6-1; size: -; J: TRBJ1-5; CDR3: CASSRTNQPQHF; DNA: TGTGCCAGCAGTAGGACAAATCAGCCCCAGCATTTT
D: TRBD2; V: TRBV6-1; size: -; J: TRBJ2-1; CDR3: CASSAVLAGSYNEQFF; DNA: TGTGCCAGCAGTGCAGTCCTAGCGGGTTCCTACAATGAGCAGTTCTTC
D: -; V: TRBV18; size: -; J: TRBJ2-7; CDR3: CASSPLQESEQYF; DNA: TGTGCCAGCTCACCACTGCAGGAATCCGAGCAGTACTTC
D: TRBD2; V: TRBV14; size: -; J: TRBJ2-7; CDR3: CASSPGLVYEQYF; DNA: TGTGCCAGCAGTCCGGGACTAGTTTACGAGCAGTACTTC
D: TRBD1; V: TRBV13; size: -; J: TRBJ1-2; CDR3: CASRQGQASYGYTF; DNA: TGTGCCAGCAGGCAGGGACAGGCGAGCTATGGCTACACCTTC
D: -; V: TRBV7-9; size: once; J: TRBJ1-2; CDR3: CASSLAGDPIGYTF; DNA: TGTGCCAGCAGCTTAGCGGGAGACCCCATAGGCTACACCTTC
D: TRBD2; V: TRBV15; size: once; J: TRBJ2-3; CDR3: CATSSGLAAPDTQYF; DNA: TGTGCCACCAGCAGTGGACTAGCGGCCCCAGATACGCAGTATTTT
D: -; V: TRBV9; size: -; J: TRBJ2-1; CDR3: CASSVAPTGPNEQFF; DNA: TGTGCCAGCAGCGTAGCCCCCACAGGGCCCAATGAGCAGTTCTTC
D: -; V: TRBV5-4; size: -; J: TRBJ1-1; CDR3: CASSLDGGRDTEAFF; DNA: TGTGCCAGCAGCTTGGATGGGGGCCGGGACACTGAAGCTTTCTTT
D: -; V: TRBV10-3; size: few; J: TRBJ2-7; CDR3: CAISGTAGEQYF; DNA: TGTGCCATCAGTGGGACTGCCGGCGAGCAGTACTTC
D: -; V: TRBV27; size: few; J: TRBJ2-1; CDR3: CASSLLGADAYNEQFF; DNA: TGTGCCAGCAGTTTGTTGGGAGCTGACGCCTACAATGAGCAGTTCTTC
D: TRBD2; V: TRBV29-1; size: -; J: TRBJ2-5; CDR3: CSGLAGGETQYF; DNA: TGCAGCGGGCTAGCGGGAGGTGAGACCCAGTACTTC
D: TRBD1; V: TRBV19; size: -; J: TRBJ2-5; CDR3: CASSLGRTGVRGETQYF; DNA: TGTGCCAGTAGTTTGGGACGGACAGGGGTAAGGGGAGAGACCCAGTACTTC
D: -; V: TRBV4-1; size: -; J: TRBJ2-5; CDR3: CASAAQYF; DNA: TGCGCCTCCGCGGCCCAGTACTTC
D: -; V: TRBV27; size: -; J: TRBJ1-5; CDR3: CASSWDNPLHSNQPQHF; DNA: TGTGCCAGCAGTTGGGACAATCCCCTTCATAGCAATCAGCCCCAGCATTTT
D: -; V: TRBV21-1; size: -; J: TRBJ2-3; CDR3: CASSLAGGDTQYF; DNA: TGTGCCAGCAGTTTAGCGGGAGGAGATACGCAGTATTTT
D: -; V: TRBV18; size: -; J: TRBJ1-2; CDR3: CASSPQEGLTDGYTF; DNA: TGTGCCAGCTCACCACAGGAGGGGTTAACGGACGGCTACACCTTC
D: TRBD1; V: TRBV29-1; size: -; J: TRBJ1-2; CDR3: CSASYRGDYGYTF; DNA: TGCAGCGCCTCTTACAGGGGGGACTATGGCTACACCTTC
D: -; V: TRBV15; size: -; J: TRBJ1-2; CDR3: CATTTPWSYGYTF; DNA: TGTGCCACCACCACCCCCTGGAGCTATGGCTACACCTTC
D: TRBD2; V: TRBV4-1; size: few; J: TRBJ2-7; CDR3: CASSPSSGKRIGQYF; DNA: TGCGCCAGCAGCCCCTCTAGCGGGAAAAGAATCGGGCAGTACTTC
D: -; V: TRBV5-1; size: -; J: TRBJ2-6; CDR3: CASSLQGSGANVLTF; DNA: TGCGCCAGCAGCTTGCAGGGGTCTGGGGCCAACGTCCTGACTTTC